A single sample is the source of the 17 T cell receptor beta chains below, sequenced in a study of T cell repertoires in cytomegalovirus infection. TCRdb re-called the reads through MiXCR, storing one row per CDR3 protein. Here the sample spans around 230,000 distinct CDR3 sequences, about 5.9% being singletons. Sequencing used PBMCs. Receptors were obtained from a human donor in good health (CMV status not recorded). Some clones in this sample may be carry-over from other donors' samples.

Only a few counts were recorded for this clonotype. This chain uses TRBV2 with TRBJ1-2; D possibly corresponds to TRBD1 (5 bases). From germline, CDR1 is SNHLY and CDR2 FYNNEI. There are 16 residues in the CDR3. Trimming took 0 bases from V and 2 from J, leaving 13 bases between them. The CDR3 nucleotides read TGTGCCAGCAGTGAAGCAGGTCAGGGCCTAAACTATGGCTACACCTTC. Translating it yields CASSEAGQGLNYGYTF.

This clonotype was found many times. The chain recombines TRBV7-9 with TRBJ1-4, with a weak D call TRBD1 (6 bases). This CDR3 region has 14 residues. From germline, CDR1 is SEHNR and CDR2 FQNEAQ (reference sequence). With 8 bases removed from V and 8 bases from J, the gap between germline ends came to 18 bases. CDR3 residues: CASESGGRGEKLFF. For the CDR3, the DNA is TGTGCCAGCGAAAGCGGGGGGCGGGGAGAAAAACTGTTTTTT.

There are many counts of this clonotype. This sequence joins TRBV9 and TRBJ1-5; a possible D gene is TRBD1 (6 bases). Deletions cut 3 bases from V and 5 bases from J, with 12 bases between. Germline V CDR1 and CDR2: SGDLS, YYNGEE. This CDR3 contains 14 residues. The CDR3 region is CASSGGGADQPQHF. CDR3 DNA sequence: TGTGCCAGCAGCGGGGGGGGGGCTGATCAGCCCCAGCATTTT.

The rearrangement joins TRBV14 to TRBJ2-1, with TRBD2 matching over 7 bases. This CDR3 has 16 residues. CDR1 and CDR2 from the germline V gene are SGHDN and FVKESK. Losses at the gene ends were 3 bases for V and 9 bases for J; bases not matched to a gene: 14. The CDR3 DNA follows: TGTGCCAGCAGCCATCTGGCAAGCGGGGTCTTTCGTGAGCAGTTCTTC. It specifies CASSHLASGVFREQFF.

The chain employs TRBV5-1 and TRBJ2-3; 9 bases align to TRBD2. This CDR3 has 17 residues. The germline gives CDR1 SGHRS, CDR2 YFSETQ. J gave up 0 bases and V 4 bases, and 9 bases lay outside the gene matches. DNA of the CDR3: TGCGCCAGCAGCCGAGGACTAGCGAGTACTAGCACAGATACGCAGTATTTT. Its translation: CASSRGLASTSTDTQYF.

This clonotype was seen at least ten times. CDR3 amino acids: CSVGLGGWYTEAFF. CDR3 nucleotides: TGCAGCGTTGGATTGGGGGGGTGGTACACTGAAGCTTTCTTT. The rearrangement uses TRBV29-1 and TRBJ1-1, with a tentative D call TRBD1 (5 bases). Germline V gene lookup returns CDR1 SQVTM and CDR2 ANQGSEA. The CDR3 is 14 residues long. V was pared by 4 bases and J by 3 bases, with 15 bases between. The full variable domain, in which reference TRBV29-1 and TRBJ1-1 provide the parts outside the CDR3, is SAVISQKPSRDICQRGTSLTIQCQVDSQVTMMFWYRQQPGQSLTLIATANQGSEATYESGFVIDKFPISRPNLTFSTLTVSNMSPEDSSIYLCSVGLGGWYTEAFFGQGTRLTVV.

The chain uses TRBV14 and TRBJ2-3, with TRBD1 identical over 7 bases. This CDR3 region has 16 residues. In germline, CDR1 is SGHDN, CDR2 FVKESK. Losses at the gene ends were 1 base for V and 0 bases for J; bases not matched to a gene: 4. The CDR3 region has the DNA TGTGCCAGCAGCCAAGCCGGGACAGCTAGCACAGATACGCAGTATTTT. Translation: CASSQAGTASTDTQYF.

This clonotype was observed many times. This chain joins TRBV7-2 and TRBJ2-5; D gene uncertain. Trimming took 4 bases from V and 5 from J, leaving 5 bases between them. Per germline, CDR1 SGHTA and CDR2 FQGNSA. CDR3 size: 11 residues. This CDR3 reads CASSSMETQYF. In DNA form, the CDR3 reads TGTGCCAGCAGCTCAATGGAGACCCAGTACTTC.

Many counts were recorded for this clonotype. The chain carries TRBV7-2 and TRBJ1-2; unclear D gene. V was pared by 1 base and J by 4 bases, with 10 bases between. The CDR3 is 14 amino acids. Germline CDR1 SGHTA, CDR2 FQGNSA. The CDR3 region has the DNA TGTGCCAGCAGCTTAGATCCCCGCAGCTATGGCTACACCTTC. It specifies CASSLDPRSYGYTF.

This clonotype was recorded at least ten times. The V gene is TRBV4-1, the J gene TRBJ1-1; 7 positions agree with TRBD1. V lost 2 bases to trimming and J lost 8 bases; unmatched junction nucleotides: 14. Germline V gives CDR1 MGHRA, CDR2 YSYEKL. The CDR3 sequence is 16 residues long. CDR3 loop: CASSQTTLDRNPEAFF. The CDR3 DNA is TGCGCCAGCAGCCAAACGACCTTGGACAGGAACCCAGAAGCTTTCTTT.

The sample holds many counts of this clonotype. The chain combines TRBV7-2 with TRBJ2-7; weak D call: TRBD2 (6 bases). V was shortened by 0 bases and J by 2 bases, with 11 bases between the two germline ends. The CDR3 is 15 amino acids. The germline V gene encodes CDR1 SGHTA and CDR2 FQGNSA. The CDR3 DNA is TGTGCCAGCAGCTTAGCCAGCGGGTCCACCTACGAGCAGTACTTC. Translation: CASSLASGSTYEQYF.

At least ten counts were recorded for this clonotype. This sequence joins TRBV7-6 and TRBJ2-2; perhaps TRBD1 as D (6 bases). Germline V gene sequence: CDR1 SGHVS, CDR2 FNYEAQ. Trimming cost V 5 bases and J 4 bases, with 20 bases left between them. This CDR3 region has 17 residues. The CDR3 DNA reads TGTGCCAGCAGCCTGGGGGTGCTGTTGACAGGCACCGGGGAGCTGTTTTTT. It specifies CASSLGVLLTGTGELFF.

This clonotype came up many times. The chain links TRBV15 to TRBJ1-2; no definite D call. V dropped 2 bases and J dropped 4 bases, with 14 bases sitting between them. The CDR3 runs to 15 residues. CDR1 and CDR2 from the germline V gene are LNHNV and YYDKDF (reference sequence). The CDR3 nucleotides are TGTGCCACCAGCAGATCCACGCCCCGCGTCTATGGCTACACCTTC. Protein: CATSRSTPRVYGYTF.

This clonotype showed up many times. The chain has TRBV20-1 and TRBJ1-2; unclear D gene. The germline gives CDR1 DFQATT, CDR2 SNEGSKA (reference sequence). The CDR3 is 11 amino acids. V lost 6 bases, J lost 4 bases, and 9 bases lay in between. The CDR3 loop is CSAARGYGYTF. For the CDR3, the DNA is TGCAGTGCCGCGAGAGGCTATGGCTACACCTTC.

This clonotype was seen a handful of times. The V gene is TRBV5-1, the J gene TRBJ2-2, with D uncertain. Germline CDR1 is SGHRS and CDR2 is YFSETQ. This CDR3 comprises 13 residues. V was pared by 0 bases and J by 8 bases, with 8 bases between. The CDR3 bases are TGCGCCAGCAGCTTGGACAGATTAGGGGAGCTGTTTTTT. Protein product: CASSLDRLGELFF.

This clonotype came up many times. V usage is TRBV2 and J usage is TRBJ2-7; the match to TRBD1 covers 10 bases. The CDR3 sequence is 14 residues long. V shed 6 bases, J shed 4 bases, and the junction held 6 bases outside the gene matches. CDR1 is SNHLY and CDR2 is FYNNEI in the germline V gene. The CDR3 DNA reads as TGTGCCAGCAGCGGAGGACAGGGGGGGTACGAGCAGTACTTC. Translated: CASSGGQGGYEQYF.

This clonotype was counted many times. The chain employs TRBV7-8 and TRBJ2-7, with D maybe TRBD2 (5 bases). The ends were cut back, 3 bases at V and 0 bases at J, with 12 bases in the middle. The CDR3 has 15 amino acids. Germline CDR1 is SGHVS and CDR2 is FQNEAQ. CDR3 DNA: TGTGCCAGCAGCTTTCCGGGGTCCTACTCCTACGAGCAGTACTTC. This translates into CASSFPGSYSYEQYF.